The present T cell receptor beta chain was sequenced within a study of shared clonotypes between healthy human individuals. Points from the study as a whole: Shared across several donors were about 4.6% of the naive CD4 clonotypes.

Notes on this clone: As yet, its antigen is unknown.

The CDR3 has 11 amino acids. Between the trimmed V and J ends, which lost 6 bases and 8 bases, there was a span of 10 bases. The V gene's germline CDR1 is ENHRY and CDR2 SYGVKD. Every subset had its genomic DNA shared out evenly among several immunoSEQ plates. Original processing methods: Junction-only immunoSEQ sequences carried no quality scores, so filtering differed. Measured with immunoSEQ multiplex PCR; TCRdb has only the in-frame clones, and not every one. The V and J calls and clone size were taken over from that table, and D and trimming were inferred from the DNA. The data show 1,400,000 or so clones, 98% seen once. Memory CD4+ cells were the fraction left after CD45RA+ naive selection.

This chain connects TRBV10-3 to TRBJ1-1; D is unclear. The sample consisted of naive CD4+ T cells sorted from blood. Subset meaning: CD45RA+ positively selected. The source is a man aged 25-45 years in good health. The CDR3 sequence: CAIRDVGEAFF. In DNA form, the CDR3 reads TGTGCCATCAGGGACGTGGGAGAAGCTTTCTTT.